What follows is one TCR beta chain and its context. This specimen belongs to a study of blood T cell repertoires in COVID-19. Study overall: The origin of the acute and convalescent COVID-19 samples was the United States, Italy and Spain. From T cells, B-cell-depleted T cells, or PBMCs came the material, which was cDNA or gDNA.

As handled by the study authors: Reference gene primer amplification gave nucleated cell count estimates. Clones were sequenced by immunoSEQ multiplex PCR, and TCRdb holds only the in-frame ones, with some missing. V and J calls and clone size follow that table, whereas D and trimming were derived from the DNA. The data hold 100,000 to 150,000 clones, with around four fifths observed a single time. The CDR3 is 15 amino acids. Looked up from germline, CDR1 is SQVTM and CDR2 is ANQGSEA. The V gene lost 6 bases and the J gene lost 0 bases, with 15 bases spanning the gap. The sequenced sample consisted of peripheral blood. V gene TRBV29-1 combines with J gene TRBJ2-4, with D maybe TRBD2 (5 bases). The sequence came from a human donor in a cohort sampled during active COVID-19. Here the CDR3 reads CSVEVNELAKNIQYF. DNA of the CDR3: TGCAGCGTGGAGGTGAACGAACTAGCCAAAAACATTCAGTACTTC.